This T cell receptor (beta chain) was captured in a study of blood T cell repertoires in COVID-19. This CDR3 region has 14 residues. Germline CDR1 and CDR2: SGHTA and FQGTGA. The ends were cut back, 4 bases at V and 0 bases at J, with 10 bases in the middle. Authors' analysis steps: Researchers report that nucleated cell counts were estimated from reference gene primer amplification. TCRdb keeps only in-frame clones here, not all; method: immunoSEQ multiplex PCR. That table furnishes V, J and clone size, whereas the DNA furnished D and trimming. The sample contains about 210,000 clones, around 80% of which appear only once.

The TCR comes from a woman aged 65 to 85 with acute or convalescent COVID-19. Sequences were obtained from peripheral blood. The chain carries TRBV7-3 and TRBJ2-7; TRBD1 is a possible D gene (6 bases). CDR3 residues: CASSSGHGSYEQYF. DNA for the CDR3: TGTGCCAGCAGCTCGGGACACGGCTCCTACGAGCAGTACTTC. The full variable domain, completed using reference TRBV7-3 and TRBJ2-7, is GAGVSQTPSNKVTEKGKYVELRCDPISGHTALYWYRQSLGQGPEFLIYFQGTGAADDSGLPNDRFFAVRPEGSVSTLKIQRTERGDSAVYLCASSSGHGSYEQYFGPGTRLTVT.